This T cell receptor beta chain was identified during a study of CD8 T cells in ankylosing spondylitis. General study results and limits: Matched ankylosing spondylitis synovial fluid reportedly showed significant enrichment of disease-linked clones. Reports of some motif variants in reactive arthritis synovial fluid and blood predate this one. Ankylosing spondylitis blood seemed to carry a telltale TCR beta motif made of seven or eight highly homologous variants.

With respect to this clonotype: Its antigen is as yet unknown.

CDR1 is SGHDT, CDR2 YYEEEE, per germline. The CDR3 length is 16 residues. The trim removed 4 bases at V and 5 bases at J, leaving 7 bases unmatched. Molecular-barcoded quantitative 5'-RACE produced these TCR beta libraries. MiXCR, applied by TCRdb to the 5' RACE reads, yields one record per CDR3 protein. This table holds nearly 350,000 distinct CDR3 sequences, roughly 15% found once. The V gene is TRBV5-6, the J gene TRBJ2-2; TRBD1 matches at 11 bases. Material: blood, either unsorted or a sorted T cell fraction (not recorded which). The sequence came from a male donor with ankylosing spondylitis or in good health (not recorded which). In nucleotides, the CDR3 is TGTGCCAGCAGCCAACTGGACAGGGGGCTTACCGGGGAGCTGTTTTTT. Its protein is CASSQLDRGLTGELFF.